What follows are 21 T cell receptor beta chains derived from one specimen sequenced in a study of blood T cell repertoires in COVID-19. Measured with immunoSEQ multiplex PCR; TCRdb has only the in-frame clones, and not every one. There are 310,000 or so clones in the sample; around 86% occur only once, and around 1.5% lies in the top ten. Sequences were obtained from peripheral blood. The receptor source for this set is a woman aged 45-59 years with acute or convalescent COVID-19.

V usage is TRBV7-3 and J usage is TRBJ2-1, with 11 bases lining up with TRBD2. J lost 9 bases, V lost 0 bases, and 7 bases had no gene match. Per the germline V gene, CDR1 is SGHTA and CDR2 is FQGTGA. The length of the CDR3 is 16 residues. The CDR3 DNA reads TGTGCCAGCAGCTTAACGTTTAGCGGGAGGGCCTCTGAGCAGTTCTTC. The encoded protein is CASSLTFSGRASEQFF.

This clone showed up just once. This chain links TRBV6-5 with TRBJ1-1; a possible D gene is TRBD1 (5 bases). Germline CDR1 is MNHEY and CDR2 is SVGAGI. The CDR3 extends over 15 amino acids. V was trimmed by 6 bases and J by 2 bases, leaving 16 bases between them. CDR3 protein: CASSPGSGLNTEAFF. The CDR3 DNA reads as TGTGCCAGCAGCCCCGGTTCAGGGCTCAACACTGAAGCTTTCTTT.

The gene calls are TRBV6-6 and TRBJ1-1, with no clear D. CDR1 MNHNY and CDR2 SVGAGI come from the germline V gene (reference sequence). V was trimmed by 2 bases and J by 6 bases, leaving 16 bases between them. CDR3 length: 15 residues. The CDR3, as DNA: TGTGCCAGCAGTTACAGTCGGCGTAGGAGCGCTGAAGCTTTCTTT. Residues: CASSYSRRRSAEAFF.

Comment on this clone: Different DNA sequences within this sample yield the same CDR3. The V gene is TRBV7-3, the J gene TRBJ2-3, with TRBD1 matching 9 bases. J gave up 6 bases and V 2 bases, and 3 bases lay outside the gene matches. The CDR3 is 14 amino acids. Germline V CDR1 and CDR2: SGHTA, FQGTGA. The CDR3 is CASSLDRGTDTQYF. The CDR3 nucleotides read TGTGCCAGCAGCTTAGACAGGGGGACTGATACGCAGTATTTT.

J is TRBJ2-1 and V is TRBV6-5, with D tentatively TRBD1 (5 bases). The germline V gene encodes CDR1 MNHEY and CDR2 SVGAGI. This CDR3 is built from 11 residues. V was shortened by 6 bases and J by 5 bases, with 5 bases between the two germline ends. In nucleotides, the CDR3 is TGTGCCAGCAGAGGGGACAATGAGCAGTTCTTC. Translated, it gives CASRGDNEQFF.

The chain recombines TRBV10-3 with TRBJ1-1; TRBD1 matches at 9 bases. CDR3 length: 14 residues. Germline V gives CDR1 ENHRY, CDR2 SYGVKD. V lost 5 bases and J lost 2; bases outside the gene matches: 3. The CDR3 DNA is TGTGCCATCAGTTCGGGACAGGGAAACACTGAAGCTTTCTTT. It is translated as CAISSGQGNTEAFF.

The J gene is TRBJ2-1, the V gene TRBV7-2, with TRBD1 matching over 9 bases. The ends lost 8 bases at V and 8 bases at J; junction bases unmatched: 13. The CDR3 is made up of 15 amino acids. Germline-derived CDR1 and CDR2 are SGHTA and FQGNSA. CDR3 DNA sequence: TGTGCCAGCCACTCCCCCGACAGGGGGGTCGATGAGCAGTTCTTC. Its translation: CASHSPDRGVDEQFF.

V is TRBV15 and J is TRBJ2-7; D possibly corresponds to TRBD2 (5 bases). Germline V gives CDR1 LNHNV, CDR2 YYDKDF (reference sequence). This CDR3 spans 14 amino acids. Trimming removed 1 base from V and 5 bases from J, with 12 bases in between. CDR3 bases: TGTGCCACCAGCAGAGGCCCGGAGGCGAACGAGCAGTACTTC. This gives the protein CATSRGPEANEQYF. Full variable domain (rest looked up from reference TRBV15 and TRBJ2-7): DAMVIQNPRYQVTQFGKPVTLSCSQTLNHNVMYWYQQKSSQAPKLLFHYYDKDFNNEADTPDNFQSRRPNTSFCFLDIRSPGLGDTAMYLCATSRGPEANEQYFGPGTRLTVT.

The rearrangement links TRBV7-9 to TRBJ1-4; D may be TRBD1 (5 bases). This CDR3 is 14 amino acids long. V lost 2 bases, J lost 4 bases, and 8 bases lay in between. CDR1 is SEHNR and CDR2 is FQNEAQ in the germline V gene (reference sequence). Written as DNA, the CDR3 is TGTGCCAGCAGCTTAAATAGGGGTAATGAAAAACTGTTTTTT. Its translation is CASSLNRGNEKLFF.

V usage is TRBV29-1 and J usage is TRBJ2-1; 12 bases map to TRBD2. From germline, CDR1 is SQVTM and CDR2 ANQGSEA. The trim removed 6 bases at V and 8 bases at J, leaving 14 bases unmatched. This CDR3 region has 16 residues. The CDR3 region is CSVKNSRLAGADEQFF. Written as DNA, the CDR3 is TGCAGCGTCAAAAACTCCCGACTAGCGGGAGCGGATGAGCAGTTCTTC.

The chain links TRBV5-4 to TRBJ2-5; 10 bases fit TRBD2. The V segment lost 0 bases and the J segment 5 bases; nucleotides outside the gene matches: 7. Per germline, CDR1 SGHNT and CDR2 YYREEE (reference sequence). This CDR3 is built from 16 residues. The CDR3 nucleotides read TGTGCCAGCAGCTTGGCGCTAGCGGGAGATCAGGAGACCCAGTACTTC. Translated, it gives CASSLALAGDQETQYF.

The gene calls are TRBV5-1 and TRBJ1-1, with unresolved D. This CDR3 has 16 residues. Trimming shortened V by 0 bases and J by 0 bases, and 12 bases separated the two germline ends. Germline V CDR1 and CDR2: SGHRS, YFSETQ. CDR3 region: CASSLGTDYMNTEAFF. DNA for the CDR3: TGCGCCAGCAGCTTGGGGACGGACTACATGAACACTGAAGCTTTCTTT.

This clone was counted only a few times. The chain carries TRBV7-8 and TRBJ2-2; TRBD2 matches 9 bases. Germline-derived CDR1 and CDR2 are SGHVS and FQNEAQ. The V gene end was trimmed by 5 bases and the J gene end by 5 bases; junction bases not matched to a gene: 9. This CDR3 spans 16 amino acids. CDR3 region: CASSPDWTSATGELFF. The CDR3 region has the DNA TGTGCCAGCAGCCCCGACTGGACTAGCGCTACCGGGGAGCTGTTTTTT.

V usage is TRBV19 and J usage is TRBJ2-1; 7 bases match TRBD2. The length of the CDR3 is 13 residues. V shed 5 bases and J 7 bases; nucleotides not matched to a gene: 5. Germline V lookup: CDR1 LNHDA, CDR2 SQIVND (reference sequence). Here the CDR3 DNA reads TGTGCCAGTAGTGCCGACGGGGGGAATGAGCAGTTCTTC. Translating gives CASSADGGNEQFF. The whole variable domain, remainder taken from reference TRBV19 and TRBJ2-1, is DGGITQSPKYLFRKEGQNVTLSCEQNLNHDAMYWYRQDPGQGLRLIYYSQIVNDFQKGDIAEGYSVSREKKESFPLTVTSAQKNPTAFYLCASSADGGNEQFFGPGTRLTVL.

The rearrangement joins TRBV19 to TRBJ1-1; D is unresolved. V lost 3 bases to trimming and J lost 1 base, with 9 bases between them. This CDR3 contains 14 residues. The germline CDR1 and CDR2 sequences are LNHDA and SQIVND (reference sequence). The CDR3 region is CASSIALKNTEAFF. As DNA, the CDR3 is TGTGCCAGTAGTATTGCGTTGAAGAACACTGAAGCTTTCTTT. Full variable domain (missing parts from reference TRBV19 and TRBJ1-1): DGGITQSPKYLFRKEGQNVTLSCEQNLNHDAMYWYRQDPGQGLRLIYYSQIVNDFQKGDIAEGYSVSREKKESFPLTVTSAQKNPTAFYLCASSIALKNTEAFFGQGTRLTVV.

The V gene is TRBV29-1, the J gene TRBJ2-2; 7 bases fit TRBD2. V shed 6 bases and J 6 bases; nucleotides not matched to a gene: 7. The CDR3 has 13 residues. CDR1 is SQVTM, CDR2 ANQGSEA, per germline. CDR3 DNA: TGCAGCGTCCAAAGCGGGACTGCCGGGGAGCTGTTTTTT. This gives the protein CSVQSGTAGELFF.

This clone was detected once. Other nucleotide sequences in the sample specify the same CDR3. The V call is TRBV28, the J call TRBJ1-2, with 7 bases fitting TRBD1. Germline lookup yields CDR1 MDHEN and CDR2 SYDVKM. This CDR3 spans 14 amino acids. Trimming at V came to 2 bases and at J to 1 base, leaving 1 base not matched to a gene. CDR3 in amino acids: CASSLTGVNYGYTF. As DNA, the CDR3 is TGTGCCAGCAGTTTAACAGGGGTTAACTATGGCTACACCTTC.

This chain uses TRBV24-1 with TRBJ1-5; TRBD1 matches at 7 bases. The germline V gene has CDR1 KGHDR and CDR2 SFDVKD. The trim removed 8 bases at V and 4 bases at J, leaving 22 bases unmatched. The CDR3 consists of 19 residues. In DNA form, the CDR3 reads TGTGCCACCACCTACCAGGGGGTGGTGACAGGGACCGCGAATCAGCCCCAGCATTTT. Residues: CATTYQGVVTGTANQPQHF.

The chain is built from TRBV7-2 and TRBJ2-3, with TRBD2 identical over 12 bases. The CDR3 runs to 15 residues. Trimming cost V 5 bases and J 3 bases; bases outside gene matches: 3. Germline V gene lookup returns CDR1 SGHTA and CDR2 FQGNSA. CDR3 loop: CASSPTSGRTDTQYF. For the CDR3, the DNA is TGTGCCAGCAGCCCGACTAGCGGGAGAACAGATACGCAGTATTTT.

The chain has TRBV27 and TRBJ2-5; 7 bases match TRBD1. Germline CDR1 reads MNHEY; CDR2 reads SMNVEV (reference sequence). CDR3 length equals 14 residues. With V trimmed by 2 bases and J by 5 bases, 5 bases remained unmatched. The CDR3 is CASSLARGWETQYF. The DNA for the CDR3 is TGTGCCAGCAGTTTAGCCAGGGGGTGGGAGACCCAGTACTTC.

This sequence joins TRBV28 and TRBJ1-5, with 9 bases fitting TRBD1. Germline loops: CDR1 MDHEN, CDR2 SYDVKM. This CDR3 region has 15 residues. V dropped 5 bases and J dropped 7; count of bases not matched to a gene: 9. The CDR3: CASSKDRGGGQPQHF. In nucleotides, the CDR3 is TGTGCCAGCAGTAAGGACAGGGGAGGCGGGCAGCCCCAGCATTTT.